One TCR beta chain is described in this entry. Its antigen remains unidentified. The entry originates in a study of OX40 agonist ivuxolimab in advanced cancers. About the study: Intravenous ivuxolimab at 0.01 to 10 mg/kg was given to patients every 2 weeks. Overall study results and limits: Certain nonresponding patients likewise had low normalized T-cell clonal expansion.

Germline-derived CDR1 and CDR2 are GTSNPN and SVGIG (reference sequence). This CDR3 is 15 amino acids long. J lost 2 bases, V lost 4 bases, and 7 bases had no gene match. Data came from immunoSEQ multiplex PCR; TCRdb stores just in-frame clones and leaves some out. This table holds 70,000 to 75,000 clones, approximately 90% found once. This clonotype was sampled from an adult with an advanced solid tumor such as melanoma, head and neck, liver or kidney cancer. The starting material was CD4+ or CD8+ T cells sorted from blood, obtained in a trial of the OX40 agonist ivuxolimab. This sequence joins TRBV30 and TRBJ2-7; 11 positions match TRBD2. CDR3 region: CAWNTGLAEAYEQYF. CDR3 sequence (DNA): TGTGCCTGGAATACGGGACTAGCGGAGGCCTACGAGCAGTACTTC.